This TCR beta chain was obtained from a study of T-cell reconstitution after alpha-beta-depleted transplantation in children. General study points: From newly produced T cells came most of the T-cell counts and diversity one year after transplant.

A few counts support this clonotype. Its antigen is not known. The CDR3 totals 13 residues. The V end lost 1 base, the J end lost 3 bases, and 7 bases lay between the germline ends. The germline V gene has CDR1 DFQATT and CDR2 SNEGSKA (reference sequence). The library targeted TCRbeta and was prepared with unique molecular identifiers. TCRdb called the PCR reads again in MiXCR, with one record for every CDR3 protein. The repertoire holds approximately 800,000 distinct CDR3 sequences, about 15% seen once, with 5% in the top ten. The receptor was derived from a male patient aged 10-17 years who had a stem cell transplant for acute lymphoblastic leukemia, so the T cells may come from the graft donor. The sequences come from PBMCs, mostly from graft donor cells, collected 360 days after TCRalphabeta/CD19-depleted stem cell transplant. The rearrangement links TRBV20-1 to TRBJ2-1; no definite D call. The CDR3 region has the DNA TGCAGTGCTAGAGTTCCCGGCTACAATGAGCAGTTCTTC. Its protein product is CSARVPGYNEQFF.